The clone carrying this T cell receptor (beta chain) was seen only a few times. A read error may account for a junction end that differs from germline. A J-beta primer mix and a sample-barcoded 5' primer were used in a second PCR of roughly 6 to 11 cycles. One entry per CDR3 protein, called by TCRdb with MiXCR from the 5' RACE reads. The table records just over 1 million distinct CDR3 sequences, 35% to 50% of them present only once. Germline CDR1 MNHEY, CDR2 SMNVEV (reference sequence). The CDR3 contains 17 residues. This sample is drawn from a study of blood T cells in healthy people across ages. Sequencing was performed on blood. The chain combines TRBV27 with TRBJ2-7; 11 bases match TRBD1. The source is a woman in her sixties in good health. CDR3 sequence reads: CTSSFGRGQGADYEQYF. DNA for the CDR3: TGTACCAGCAGTTTCGGCCGAGGACAGGGGGCCGACTACGAGCAGTACTTC.